These 27 T cell receptor beta chains originate from one sample sequenced in a study of shared clonotypes between healthy human individuals. The data were produced by immunoSEQ multiplex PCR, yet TCRdb's version contains in-frame clones alone and is incomplete. The sample has about 1,500,000 clones; 95% to 97% are singletons. Sequenced: naive CD4+ T cells sorted from blood. Subset here: CD45RA+ positively selected. All receptors derive from a man aged 25-40 years in good health.

The V gene is TRBV5-1, the J gene TRBJ1-2; no reliable D call. Germline V gene data show CDR1 as SGHRS and CDR2 as YFSETQ. The CDR3 is 13 residues long. V lost 0 bases and J lost 8, with 11 bases in between. This chain's CDR3 is CASSLAGAGGYTF. The CDR3 bases are TGCGCCAGCAGCTTGGCGGGAGCCGGGGGCTACACCTTC.

V usage is TRBV6-5 and J usage is TRBJ2-4; D is undetermined. V lost 5 bases and J 6 bases, leaving 17 bases between the germline ends. The CDR3 totals 15 residues. CDR1 and CDR2 from the germline V gene are MNHEY and SVGAGI. The CDR3 spells CASSPAGPLGNIQYF. The CDR3 bases are TGTGCCAGCAGTCCGGCCGGGCCATTGGGAAACATTCAGTACTTC.

This chain uses TRBV28 with TRBJ2-4; D may be TRBD2 (6 bases). The germline V and J ends were trimmed by 6 bases and 0 bases, with 12 bases remaining between them. Looked up from germline, CDR1 is MDHEN and CDR2 is SYDVKM. This CDR3 spans 15 amino acids. The CDR3 nucleotides read TGTGCCAGCAGGCCTAGCGTACTAGCCAAAAACATTCAGTACTTC. Amino acid sequence: CASRPSVLAKNIQYF.

V usage is TRBV30 and J usage is TRBJ2-7, with D possibly TRBD1 on 5 matching bases. Germline V gives CDR1 GTSNPN, CDR2 SVGIG (reference sequence). V was pared by 5 bases and J by 3 bases, with 14 bases between. The CDR3 is 13 residues long. The CDR3 DNA reads as TGTGCCTGGTATCCAACAAGGGGCTACGAGCAGTACTTC. Translation gives CAWYPTRGYEQYF.

The chain employs TRBV27 and TRBJ2-5; D possibly corresponds to TRBD2 (6 bases). The CDR3 has 15 residues. Germline V gene sequence: CDR1 MNHEY, CDR2 SMNVEV (reference sequence). Between the trimmed V and J ends, which lost 3 bases and 1 base, there was a span of 12 bases. CDR3 coding DNA: TGTGCCAGCAGTTTTAGGGGAGGACGCCAAGAGACCCAGTACTTC. Translated, it gives CASSFRGGRQETQYF.

CDR3 amino acids: CASSNGRGRGQTDTQYF. The CDR3, as DNA: TGTGCCAGCAGCAACGGGAGAGGCAGGGGACAAACAGATACGCAGTATTTT. This sequence joins TRBV21-1 and TRBJ2-3. TRBV21-1 counts as a pseudogene. The CDR3 covers 17 residues.

CDR3 DNA sequence: TGTGCCAGCAGCGGGGCCCGCGGGAGCTCCTACAATGAGCAGTTCTTC. Translated, it gives CASSGARGSSYNEQFF. This chain connects TRBV7-9 to TRBJ2-1; 7 bases are shared with TRBD2. The CDR3 has 16 amino acids. V was clipped by 5 bases and J by 0 bases; unmatched bases: 7. Germline V lookup: CDR1 SEHNR, CDR2 FQNEAQ (reference sequence).

The chain combines TRBV10-3 with TRBJ2-7, with TRBD2 matching 13 bases. This CDR3 has 19 amino acids. In germline, CDR1 is ENHRY, CDR2 SYGVKD. V lost 3 bases and J lost 7; bases outside the gene matches: 18. CDR3 amino acids: CAISDVWTSGRGTLREQYF. The CDR3, as DNA: TGTGCCATCAGTGATGTCTGGACTAGCGGGAGAGGAACACTACGGGAGCAGTACTTC.

A note on this clone: Different DNA sequences within this sample yield the same CDR3. The DNA for the CDR3 is TGTGCCAGCAGTGAAGGGTTGTACGAGCAGTACTTC. Translation gives CASSEGLYEQYF. The chain has TRBV6-1 and TRBJ2-7; D is ambiguous. The V gene's germline CDR1 is MNHNS and CDR2 SASEGT. The V end was cut by 1 base, the J end by 4 bases, with 5 bases between. The CDR3 runs to 12 residues.

V gene TRBV7-8 combines with J gene TRBJ1-1, with D tentatively TRBD1 (6 bases). This CDR3 region has 14 residues. Germline V gives CDR1 SGHVS, CDR2 FQNEAQ. Trimming took off 4 bases at V and 0 bases at J, with 9 bases between the two ends. The CDR3 here is CASSYRDMNTEAFF. The CDR3 DNA is TGTGCCAGCAGCTACCGGGACATGAACACTGAAGCTTTCTTT.

The J gene is TRBJ2-7, the V gene TRBV18; the D is unclear. There are 14 residues in the CDR3. CDR1 KGHSH and CDR2 LQKENI come from the germline V gene. V was pared by 4 bases and J by 0 bases, with 10 bases between. CDR3 DNA sequence: TGTGCCAGCTCACGTGATGTCAGCTCCTACGAGCAGTACTTC. Amino acid sequence: CASSRDVSSYEQYF.

V is TRBV2 and J is TRBJ1-1; tentatively, D is TRBD1 (5 bases). CDR1 and CDR2 (germline): SNHLY, FYNNEI. The CDR3 totals 16 residues. The V end was cut by 4 bases, the J end by 0 bases, with 15 bases between. CDR3 in DNA: TGTGCCAGCAGTGCCGGGGCCCGAATCCTGAACACTGAAGCTTTCTTT. This encodes CASSAGARILNTEAFF.

The sample holds one count of this clone. The chain couples TRBV11-2 to TRBJ2-3; D unclear. Germline assignment: CDR1 SGHAT and CDR2 FQNNGV. This CDR3 spans 16 amino acids. The V end lost 3 bases, the J end lost 2 bases, and 15 bases lay between the germline ends. The CDR3 coding sequence is TGTGCCAGCAGCTTTGTCCCGAATCTTCTCACAGATACGCAGTATTTT. Protein: CASSFVPNLLTDTQYF.

The rearrangement links TRBV6-4 to TRBJ2-7; 9 bases are a match to TRBD2. V was pared by 4 bases and J by 9 bases, with 16 bases of the junction left unmatched. CDR3 length: 16 amino acids. Germline CDR1 reads MRHNA; CDR2 reads SNTAGT. The DNA for the CDR3 is TGTGCCAGCAGTGCCTCCCCGACTAGCGGAACGTTTGGGCAGTACTTC. Translation: CASSASPTSGTFGQYF.

This chain uses TRBV25-1 with TRBJ1-4; possible D gene TRBD1, 6 bases. V was pared by 4 bases and J by 13 bases, with 10 bases between. There are 11 residues in the CDR3. Germline V lookup: CDR1 MGHDK, CDR2 SYGVNS. As DNA, the CDR3 is TGTGCCAGCAGTGCAAGGACAGTACTGTTTTTT. Encoded protein: CASSARTVLFF.

The chain has TRBV6-6 and TRBJ2-7; 8 nucleotides match TRBD2. This CDR3 has 16 residues. V lost 2 bases and J lost 1; bases outside the gene matches: 7. Germline V gene sequence: CDR1 MNHNY, CDR2 SVGAGI (reference sequence). In DNA form, the CDR3 reads TGTGCCAGCAGTTACAGACCGGGACTAGTGTCCTACGAGCAGTACTTC. It translates to CASSYRPGLVSYEQYF.

This chain uses TRBV21-1 with TRBJ1-3; TRBD1, the table's D call, was not compared with the DNA. TRBV21-1 is a pseudogene locus. This CDR3 spans 19 amino acids. Here the CDR3 DNA reads TGTGCCAGCAGCCGTTTGGTGACGGGACAGAAGTTTTCTGGAAACACCATATATTTT. It encodes CASSRLVTGQKFSGNTIYF.

The chain recombines TRBV10-3 with TRBJ1-1; TRBD1 is a possible D gene (5 bases). CDR1 is ENHRY and CDR2 is SYGVKD in the germline V gene. V was clipped by 0 bases and J by 5 bases, with 19 bases between them. The CDR3 has 17 residues. The CDR3 here is CAISESKGRQHGTEAFF. The CDR3 DNA reads TGTGCCATCAGTGAGTCGAAGGGACGACAGCACGGGACTGAAGCTTTCTTT.

The chain couples TRBV5-1 to TRBJ2-1; tentatively, D is TRBD1 (5 bases). This CDR3 is 14 amino acids long. The germline CDR1 and CDR2 sequences are SGHRS and YFSETQ. Deletions cut 5 bases from V and 0 bases from J, with 9 bases between. In nucleotides, the CDR3 is TGCGCCAGCAGACTTCAGGGCTCCTACAATGAGCAGTTCTTC. This sequence encodes CASRLQGSYNEQFF. Supplemented by reference TRBV5-1 and TRBJ2-1, the full variable domain reads KAGVTQTPRYLIKTRGQQVTLSCSPISGHRSVSWYQQTPGQGLQFLFEYFSETQRNKGNFPGRFSGRQFSNSRSEMNVSTLELGDSALYLCASRLQGSYNEQFFGPGTRLTVL.

The chain has TRBV6-5 and TRBJ1-4, with a possible D match to TRBD1 (5 bases). Trimming shortened V by 6 bases and J by 5 bases, and 13 bases separated the two germline ends. This CDR3 has 14 residues. In germline, CDR1 is MNHEY, CDR2 SVGAGI. The CDR3 loop reads CASRTTGTNEKLFF. CDR3 coding DNA: TGTGCCAGCAGGACAACCGGGACGAATGAAAAACTGTTTTTT.

CDR3 sequence reads: CASSPAAYSYEQYF. For the CDR3, the DNA is TGTGCCAGCAGCCCAGCGGCGTACTCCTACGAGCAGTACTTC. This chain connects TRBV7-3 to TRBJ2-7; TRBD2 might be the D (5 bases). Germline CDR1 is SGHTA and CDR2 is FQGTGA. The CDR3 length is 14 residues. The germline V and J ends were trimmed by 5 bases and 0 bases, with 11 bases remaining between them.

The genes are TRBV30 and TRBJ2-7, with D possibly called TRBD1 or TRBD2 (5 bases each). Germline CDR1 reads GTSNPN; CDR2 reads SVGIG (reference sequence). The length of the CDR3 is 14 residues. V shed 1 base and J shed 3 bases, with 13 bases lying between them. DNA for the CDR3: TGTGCCTGGAGTGACGGGGCAGACCTCTACGAGCAGTACTTC. This translates into CAWSDGADLYEQYF.

This clone has only one observation. This sequence joins TRBV14 and TRBJ2-2; D gene unclear. There are 17 residues in the CDR3. Germline V CDR1 and CDR2: SGHDN, FVKESK. V shed 0 bases and J shed 0 bases, with 11 bases lying between them. DNA for the CDR3: TGTGCCAGCAGCCAAGATACCAGGCTGGCGAACACCGGGGAGCTGTTTTTT. Translating gives CASSQDTRLANTGELFF.

Here the CDR3 DNA reads TGTGCCAGCAGCTTAGGCGGGAGGAGCACCGGGGAGCTGTTTTTT. It codes for CASSLGGRSTGELFF. This chain joins TRBV7-9 and TRBJ2-2; 8 bases line up with TRBD2. The V segment lost 1 base and the J segment 4 bases; nucleotides outside the gene matches: 2. This CDR3 spans 15 amino acids. Germline V lookup: CDR1 SEHNR, CDR2 FQNEAQ (reference sequence).

The gene calls are TRBV7-9 and TRBJ2-1; D is unresolved. The CDR3 has 10 amino acids. V was pared by 8 bases and J by 5 bases, with 4 bases between. Germline V CDR1 and CDR2: SEHNR, FQNEAQ (reference sequence). Written as DNA, the CDR3 is TGTGCCAGCGCCCACAATGAGCAGTTCTTC. This codes for CASAHNEQFF. The full variable domain, rest sourced from reference TRBV7-9 and TRBJ2-1, is DTGVSQNPRHKITKRGQNVTFRCDPISEHNRLYWYRQTLGQGPEFLTYFQNEAQLEKSRLLSDRFSAERPKGSFSTLEIQRTEQGDSAMYLCASAHNEQFFGPGTRLTVL.

The chain joins TRBV5-1 to TRBJ2-1; TRBD1 agrees at 7 bases. The germline V gene encodes CDR1 SGHRS and CDR2 YFSETQ. The CDR3 is 16 amino acids. Unmatched junction bases numbered 15, after V lost 0 bases and J lost 12 bases. CDR3 in amino acids: CASSLARQGRGRGQFF. In DNA, the CDR3 is TGCGCCAGCAGCTTGGCGCGACAGGGAAGAGGTAGGGGGCAGTTCTTC.

The chain joins TRBV7-6 to TRBJ2-3, with 12 bases lining up with TRBD2. The V and J ends lost 6 bases and 3 bases, in that order; junction bases with no gene match: 4. The CDR3 has 15 amino acids. Germline lookup yields CDR1 SGHVS and CDR2 FNYEAQ. Here the CDR3 reads CASSRLAGVTDTQYF. The CDR3 nucleotides are TGTGCCAGCAGTCGACTAGCGGGAGTTACAGATACGCAGTATTTT.